These 10 T cell receptor beta chains came from one sample sequenced in a study of T cell changes during pregnancy in multiple sclerosis (dated by TCRdb to about 2019). The library was produced with the immunoSEQ multiplex PCR assay. The source is immuneACCESS, and TCRdb retained only in-frame sequences with V and J called. Part of the clones is not carried over; for the studies checked, unresolved V genes explain less than half of this, and the remainder is unexplained. This sample gives about 48,000 clones in total; 88% of them show up just once. Roughly 1.2% of the sample rests with the top ten. Material: CD4+ T cells from peripheral blood mononuclear cells, obtained in the second trimester of pregnancy. The receptors here all came from a female donor with multiple sclerosis, enrolled in a pregnancy study.

This rearrangement joins TRBV5-4 to TRBJ2-1; D remains ambiguous. The CDR3 runs to 14 residues. The V end was cut by 3 bases, the J end by 8 bases, with 15 bases between. Per germline, CDR1 SGHNT and CDR2 YYREEE (reference sequence). The CDR3 here is CASSSSDLDYEQFF. For the CDR3, the DNA is TGTGCCAGCAGCTCGAGCGATCTAGACTATGAGCAGTTCTTC.

This CDR3 is CASSSPRGRFYEQYF. CDR3 DNA sequence: TGTGCCAGCAGTTCTCCCAGGGGGCGCTTTTACGAGCAGTACTTC. The rearrangement joins TRBV28 to TRBJ2-7; the match to TRBD1 covers 8 bases. J was trimmed by 4 bases and V by 4 bases; bases with no gene match: 9. There are 15 residues in the CDR3. In germline, CDR1 is MDHEN, CDR2 SYDVKM.

The rearrangement links TRBV6-6 to TRBJ2-3; the match to TRBD1 covers 11 bases. This CDR3 comprises 15 residues. Germline CDR1 and CDR2: MNHNY and SVGAGI (reference sequence). Trimming cost V 5 bases and J 4 bases; bases outside gene matches: 5. The CDR3: CASSRPGQGADTQYF. CDR3 coding DNA: TGTGCCAGCAGTAGACCGGGACAGGGGGCAGATACGCAGTATTTT.

The chain uses TRBV27 and TRBJ2-2; D is perhaps TRBD1 (5 bases). V was shortened by 3 bases and J by 6 bases, with 11 bases between the two germline ends. CDR1 and CDR2 (germline): MNHEY, SMNVEV (reference sequence). The CDR3 consists of 14 residues. CDR3 protein: CASSLTPGPGELFF. CDR3 nucleotide sequence: TGTGCCAGCAGTTTGACCCCAGGGCCCGGGGAGCTGTTTTTT.

The chain joins TRBV13 to TRBJ2-7; TRBD1 matches 7 bases. The J segment lost 0 bases and the V segment lost 5 bases, leaving 4 bases of the junction unmatched. The CDR3 covers 14 residues. In germline, CDR1 is PRHDT, CDR2 FYEKMQ (reference sequence). CDR3 DNA sequence: TGTGCCAGCAGCCAGCCAGGGGGCTCCTACGAGCAGTACTTC. Protein: CASSQPGGSYEQYF.

The gene calls are TRBV9 and TRBJ2-2; 11 bases are shared with TRBD1. This CDR3 region has 16 residues. Germline V gene sequence: CDR1 SGDLS, CDR2 YYNGEE. After removal of 2 bases from V and 5 bases from J, the junction contained 5 bases not matched to a gene. CDR3 in DNA: TGTGCCAGCAGCGTTGGGACAGGGGGAAGTACCGGGGAGCTGTTTTTT. It encodes CASSVGTGGSTGELFF.

The chain employs TRBV19 and TRBJ2-1; 10 bases align to TRBD2. Germline V CDR1 and CDR2: LNHDA, SQIVND (reference sequence). Trimming removed 4 bases from V and 8 bases from J; junction bases left unmatched: 8. The CDR3 length is 15 residues. The CDR3 region has the DNA TGTGCCAGTAGTAAGCGGGAGGGCCTAGTTGATGAGCAGTTCTTC. Amino acids: CASSKREGLVDEQFF.

CDR3 nucleotides: TGTGCCAGCAGTGGGGGACAAACCTACAATGAGCAGTTCTTC. Amino acids: CASSGGQTYNEQFF. This sequence joins TRBV6-4 and TRBJ2-1; a weak D match, TRBD1 (6 bases). The germline V gene encodes CDR1 MRHNA and CDR2 SNTAGT. Trimming removed 4 bases from V and 2 bases from J, with 9 bases in between. CDR3 length equals 14 residues.

The chain links TRBV10-2 to TRBJ1-4, with D hard to call. The CDR3 has 11 residues. CDR1 and CDR2 (germline): WSHSY, SAAADI. The V end lost 7 bases, the J end lost 4 bases, and 4 bases lay between the germline ends. CDR3: CASNHNEKLFF. The DNA for the CDR3 is TGCGCCAGCAATCATAATGAAAAACTGTTTTTT.

A single count supports this clone. V gene TRBV4-2 combines with J gene TRBJ2-1; perhaps TRBD2 as D (5 bases). This CDR3 comprises 16 residues. Germline CDR1 is LGHNA and CDR2 is YNFKEQ. V lost 4 bases and J lost 0, with 13 bases in between. CDR3 protein: CASSRAGSGSYNEQFF. CDR3 DNA: TGTGCCAGCAGCCGGGCGGGCAGCGGCTCCTACAATGAGCAGTTCTTC.